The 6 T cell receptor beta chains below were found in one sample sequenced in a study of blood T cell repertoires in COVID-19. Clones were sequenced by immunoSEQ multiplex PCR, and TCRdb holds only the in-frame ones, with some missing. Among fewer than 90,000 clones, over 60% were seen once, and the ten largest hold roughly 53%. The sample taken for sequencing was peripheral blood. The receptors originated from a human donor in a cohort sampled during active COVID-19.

This CDR3 is CASSQRGGGDSPLHF. CDR3 nucleotides: TGCGCCAGCAGCCAGAGAGGGGGCGGGGATTCACCCCTCCACTTT. The chain is built from TRBV4-1 and TRBJ1-6; 7 nucleotides agree with TRBD1. With V trimmed by 3 bases and J by 8 bases, 7 bases remained unmatched. CDR3 length: 15 amino acids. Germline lookup yields CDR1 MGHRA and CDR2 YSYEKL.

DNA of the CDR3: TGTGCCAGCAGCCCCGCCTACGAGCAGTACTTC. Translation: CASSPAYEQYF. V usage is TRBV7-2 and J usage is TRBJ2-7; no definite D call. Germline CDR1 reads SGHTA; CDR2 reads FQGNSA. Trimming removed 5 bases at V and 2 bases at J, with 4 bases between. The CDR3 is made up of 11 amino acids.

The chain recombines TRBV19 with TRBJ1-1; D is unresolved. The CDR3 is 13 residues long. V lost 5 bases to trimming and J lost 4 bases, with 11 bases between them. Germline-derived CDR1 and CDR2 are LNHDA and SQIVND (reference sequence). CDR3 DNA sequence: TGTGCCAGTAGTCCTTATGAGGGCACTGAAGCTTTCTTT. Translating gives CASSPYEGTEAFF.

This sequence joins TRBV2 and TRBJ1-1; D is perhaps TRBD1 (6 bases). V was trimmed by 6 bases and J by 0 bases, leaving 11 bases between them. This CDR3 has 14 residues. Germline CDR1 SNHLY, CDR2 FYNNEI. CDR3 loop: CASSRGLMNTEAFF. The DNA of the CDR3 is TGTGCCAGCAGCAGGGGCCTGATGAACACTGAAGCTTTCTTT.

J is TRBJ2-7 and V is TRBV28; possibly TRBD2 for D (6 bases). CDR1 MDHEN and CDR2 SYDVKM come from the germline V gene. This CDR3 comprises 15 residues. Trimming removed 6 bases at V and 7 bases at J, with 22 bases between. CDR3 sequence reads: CASSHSGTAGGEQYF. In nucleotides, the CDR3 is TGTGCCAGCAGCCACTCCGGGACGGCCGGGGGAGAGCAGTACTTC.

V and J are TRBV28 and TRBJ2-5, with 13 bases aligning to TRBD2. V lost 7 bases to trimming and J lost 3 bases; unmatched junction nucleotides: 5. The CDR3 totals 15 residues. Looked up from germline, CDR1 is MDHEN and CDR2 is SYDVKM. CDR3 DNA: TGTGCCAGCAAGCGAGGGACTAGCGGGAAAGAGACCCAGTACTTC. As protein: CASKRGTSGKETQYF. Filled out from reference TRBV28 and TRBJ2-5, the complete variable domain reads DVKVTQSSRYLVKRTGEKVFLECVQDMDHENMFWYRQDPGLGLRLIYFSYDVKMKEKGDIPEGYSVSREKKERFSLILESASTNQTSMYLCASKRGTSGKETQYFGPGTRLLVL.